This TCR beta chain was sequenced during a study of regulatory T cells in long-lasting Graves disease. As for time point: newly diagnosed GD, antithyroid drugs for less than 3 months. The TCR library used RNA extracted from PBMCs. Patients of an endocrinology department in Xi'an, China, were included. Around 9 milliliters of peripheral blood were drawn into EDTA tubes. Whole-study findings and limits: New patients shared 1,000 or so public clonotypes, and persistent patients shared more, with 2,741. Repertoires from persistent disease leaned toward TRBV28, TRBJ1-2 and TRBJ2-5.

This CDR3 is 17 amino acids long. Germline CDR1 reads MNHEY; CDR2 reads SMNVEV (reference sequence). V shed 6 bases, J shed 0 bases, and the junction held 3 bases outside the gene matches. This clonotype was recorded at least ten times. What it binds is unknown. Arm-PCR with iRepertoire HTBI primers amplified the CDR3 regions for these TCR beta libraries. MiXCR was run by TCRdb on the multiplex PCR reads, yielding one entry per CDR3 protein. The sample carries approximately 310,000 distinct CDR3 sequences, more than 15% recorded once. The sample consisted of peripheral blood mononuclear cells (PBMCs), taken at new diagnosis, from a patient treated with antithyroid drugs. The TCR comes from a female donor with Graves disease. This chain links TRBV27 with TRBJ2-2; 14 bases match TRBD2. CDR3 bases: TGTGCCAGCAGATGGGGACTAGCGGGGGCGAACACCGGGGAGCTGTTTTTT. This translates into CASRWGLAGANTGELFF.